The clone carrying this T cell receptor beta chain was detected once. The data are from a study of blood T cell repertoires in COVID-19. The overall study: Sources were T cells, B-cell-depleted T cells, or PBMCs; the material itself was cDNA or gDNA.

TCRdb's copy holds only in-frame clones and misses some; the assay was immunoSEQ multiplex PCR. There are 140,000 to 150,000 clones in the sample; approximately 84% occur only once, and 3% to 4% lies in the top ten. Input material: PBMCs or T cells enriched from blood (not recorded which). This clonotype originated in a woman in her fifties or sixties with acute COVID-19.

In nucleotides, the CDR3 is TGTGCCAGTGGGACAGGGGGCCAGGAGACCCAGTACTTC. Amino acids: CASGTGGQETQYF. The gene calls are TRBV19 and TRBJ2-5, with 12 positions matching TRBD1. The length of the CDR3 is 13 residues. Germline-derived CDR1 and CDR2 are LNHDA and SQIVND (reference sequence). Trimming took 8 bases from V and 5 from J; bases not matched to a gene: 3.